Each of the 5 T cell receptor beta chains below was sequenced from the same sample in a study of T-cell reconstitution after alpha-beta-depleted transplantation in children. Preparation of the TCRbeta library was carried out with unique molecular identifiers. TCRdb fed the PCR reads into MiXCR, producing one record per CDR3 protein. This sample carries around 680,000 distinct CDR3 sequences, roughly 15% of them seen once, and the ten largest clones take approximately 1%. The starting material was PBMCs from the stem cell graft donor, obtained from the stem cell graft. Every receptor here comes from a human donor who donated a stem cell graft to a child with acute myeloid leukemia.

This clonotype was counted a few times. This chain connects TRBV15 to TRBJ2-3; 7 nucleotides match TRBD2. Germline assignment: CDR1 LNHNV and CDR2 YYDKDF (reference sequence). The ends lost 0 bases at V and 2 bases at J; junction bases unmatched: 5. This CDR3 is 16 amino acids long. CDR3: CATSREAGRPTDTQYF. The CDR3 DNA follows: TGTGCCACCAGCAGAGAAGCGGGGCGGCCCACAGATACGCAGTATTTT. The whole variable domain, remainder taken from reference TRBV15 and TRBJ2-3, is DAMVIQNPRYQVTQFGKPVTLSCSQTLNHNVMYWYQQKSSQAPKLLFHYYDKDFNNEADTPDNFQSRRPNTSFCFLDIRSPGLGDTAMYLCATSREAGRPTDTQYFGPGTRLTVL.

DNA of the CDR3: TGTGCCAGCAGCTTCCCACGGGGTGAGCAGTTCTTC. Amino acids: CASSFPRGEQFF. The gene calls are TRBV7-9 and TRBJ2-1, with D possibly being TRBD2 (5 bases). The CDR3 extends over 12 amino acids. Trimming removed 3 bases from V and 9 bases from J, with 9 bases in between. The germline V gene has CDR1 SEHNR and CDR2 FQNEAQ (reference sequence).

The table lists this clonotype with many counts. The chain has TRBV7-2 and TRBJ2-1; weak D call: TRBD2 (5 bases). Trimming stripped 2 bases from V and 8 bases from J, with 13 bases between. This CDR3 contains 14 residues. Germline CDR1 reads SGHTA; CDR2 reads FQGNSA. CDR3 loop: CASSLRGKSDEQFF. The CDR3 bases are TGTGCCAGCAGCTTAAGAGGGAAGTCCGATGAGCAGTTCTTC.

This clonotype was detected ten times or more. The chain couples TRBV20-1 to TRBJ1-5; no clear D. Germline lookup yields CDR1 DFQATT and CDR2 SNEGSKA (reference sequence). Trimming cost V 2 bases and J 9 bases, with 14 bases left between them. The CDR3 is 13 residues long. The DNA for the CDR3 is TGCAGTGCTAGAACAACCTTCCTAGGGCCCCAGCATTTT. Its translation is CSARTTFLGPQHF.

In its sample, this clonotype was seen a few times. J is TRBJ2-1 and V is TRBV7-7; 8 nucleotides match TRBD2. The CDR3 spans 16 residues. Germline loops: CDR1 SSHAT, CDR2 FNYEAQ (reference sequence). The V segment lost 6 bases and the J segment 5 bases; nucleotides outside the gene matches: 12. CDR3 nucleotides: TGTGCCAGCAGTAGACTCGGGGGGGGGAAGAACAATGAGCAGTTCTTC. Translation: CASSRLGGGKNNEQFF.